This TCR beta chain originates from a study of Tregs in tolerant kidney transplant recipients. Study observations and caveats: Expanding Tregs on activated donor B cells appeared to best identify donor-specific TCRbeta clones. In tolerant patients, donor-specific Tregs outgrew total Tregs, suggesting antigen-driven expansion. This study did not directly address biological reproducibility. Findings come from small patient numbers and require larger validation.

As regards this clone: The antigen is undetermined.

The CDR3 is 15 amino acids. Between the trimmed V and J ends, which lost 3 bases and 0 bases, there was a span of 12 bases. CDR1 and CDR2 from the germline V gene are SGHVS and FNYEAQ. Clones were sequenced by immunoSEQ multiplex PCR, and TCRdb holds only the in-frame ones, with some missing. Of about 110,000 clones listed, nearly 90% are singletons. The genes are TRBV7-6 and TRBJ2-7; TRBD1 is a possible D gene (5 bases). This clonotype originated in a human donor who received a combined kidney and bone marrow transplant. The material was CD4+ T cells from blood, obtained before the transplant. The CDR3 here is CASSLRQSLSYEQYF. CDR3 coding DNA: TGTGCCAGCAGCTTGCGACAGAGCCTCTCCTACGAGCAGTACTTC.